The clone carrying this TCR beta chain was counted a few times. Antigen specificity is unknown. Preparation of the TCRbeta library used unique molecular identifiers. TCRdb itself ran the PCR reads through MiXCR, one entry per CDR3 protein. The sample carries hundreds of thousands of distinct CDR3 sequences, 13% recorded once. The data stem from a study of T-cell reconstitution after alpha-beta-depleted transplantation in children. Points from the study as a whole: At around two months after transplant, the alpha-beta T cells were reportedly derived from several hundred expanded clones that came from non-depleted graft cells.

Germline CDR1 and CDR2: SEHNR and FQNEAQ (reference sequence). V shed 7 bases and J shed 5 bases, with 14 bases lying between them. The CDR3 runs to 13 residues. V and J are TRBV7-9 and TRBJ2-5, with TRBD2 as a possible D gene (7 bases). The material was PBMCs, mostly from graft donor cells, obtained 360 days after TCRalphabeta/CD19-depleted stem cell transplant. The source is a male patient aged 10 to 17 who had a stem cell transplant for acute myeloid leukemia, so the T cells may come from the graft donor. The CDR3 DNA reads TGTGCCAGCACCAGGACAGCGGGGGAGACCCAGTACTTC. It specifies CASTRTAGETQYF.